The clone carrying this T cell receptor beta chain was seen at least ten times. The data were taken from a study of CD8 T cells in ankylosing spondylitis. From the 5' RACE reads, TCRdb called clonotypes with MiXCR, one entry per CDR3 protein. This sample has 40,000 to 55,000 distinct CDR3 sequences; about 7% occur once, and the top ten carry around 8.5%. The length of the CDR3 is 11 residues. V was trimmed by 6 bases and J by 6 bases, leaving 5 bases between them. CDR1 and CDR2 (germline): SNHLY, FYNNEI. This sequence joins TRBV2 and TRBJ2-2; D is unresolved. Material for sequencing was blood, either unsorted or a sorted T cell fraction (not recorded which). The origin of this receptor is a female donor with ankylosing spondylitis or in good health (not recorded which). The CDR3 here is CASRGSGELFF. In DNA, the CDR3 is TGTGCCAGCAGAGGGTCCGGGGAGCTGTTTTTT.